This T cell receptor beta chain came from a study of T cell responses to AZD1222 COVID-19 vaccine. The study's findings and limits: No repertoire was sampled before or during the peak T cell response, only after it. Spike was spanned by vaccine-associated CD4 TCRs, which were dominant at 160-218 and 743-854. Donors were mostly white British, more females; clonal diversity possibly underestimated.

As regards this clone: Its antigen is still unknown.

The CDR3 is made up of 15 amino acids. Per germline, CDR1 SGHNT and CDR2 YENEEA. V lost 4 bases to trimming and J lost 2 bases, with 12 bases between them. TCRdb's table, derived via immunoSEQ multiplex PCR, lists solely in-frame clones and lacks some. The sample includes more than 60,000 clones, around 84% of them seen just once. The sequenced sample was peripheral blood, obtained on day 0 of AZD1222 vaccination. The gene calls are TRBV11-3 and TRBJ2-4; weak D call: TRBD1 (5 bases). The receptor comes from an adult in good health. The CDR3 region is CASSSGHLSKNIQYF. DNA for the CDR3: TGTGCCAGCAGCTCTGGACACCTTTCCAAAAACATTCAGTACTTC.